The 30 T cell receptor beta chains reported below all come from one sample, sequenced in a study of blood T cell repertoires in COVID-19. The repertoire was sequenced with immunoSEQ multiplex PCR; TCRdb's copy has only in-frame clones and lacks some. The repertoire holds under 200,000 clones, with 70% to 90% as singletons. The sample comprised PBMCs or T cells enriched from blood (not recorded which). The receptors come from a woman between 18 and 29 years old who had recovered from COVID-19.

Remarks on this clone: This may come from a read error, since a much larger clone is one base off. The CDR3 DNA sequence: TGTGCCAGCAGTGAAGGGACTAGCGGGAGCAATGAGCAGTTCTTC. Protein: CASSEGTSGSNEQFF. The rearrangement joins TRBV6-1 to TRBJ2-1, with 13 bases identical to TRBD2. Germline V gene lookup returns CDR1 MNHNS and CDR2 SASEGT. Trimming at V came to 1 base and at J to 6 bases, leaving 0 bases not matched to a gene. The length of the CDR3 is 15 residues.

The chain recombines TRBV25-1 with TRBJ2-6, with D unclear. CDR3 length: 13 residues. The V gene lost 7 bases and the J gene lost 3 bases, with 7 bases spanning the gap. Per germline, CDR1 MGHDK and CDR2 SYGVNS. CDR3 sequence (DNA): TGTGCCAGCACCCCTCTTGGGGCCAACGTCCTGACTTTC. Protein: CASTPLGANVLTF.

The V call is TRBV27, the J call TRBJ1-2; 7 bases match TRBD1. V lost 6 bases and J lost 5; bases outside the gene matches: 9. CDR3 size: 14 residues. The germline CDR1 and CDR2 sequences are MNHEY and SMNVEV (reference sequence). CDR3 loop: CASRTGAGGYGYTF. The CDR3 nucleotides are TGTGCCAGCAGAACGGGCGCAGGGGGATATGGCTACACCTTC.

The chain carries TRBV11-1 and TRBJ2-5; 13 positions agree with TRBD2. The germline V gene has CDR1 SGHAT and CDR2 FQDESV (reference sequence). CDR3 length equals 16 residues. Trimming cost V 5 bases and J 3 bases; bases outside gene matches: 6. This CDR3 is CASSPGTSGNKETQYF. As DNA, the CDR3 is TGTGCCAGCAGCCCCGGGACTAGCGGGAATAAAGAGACCCAGTACTTC.

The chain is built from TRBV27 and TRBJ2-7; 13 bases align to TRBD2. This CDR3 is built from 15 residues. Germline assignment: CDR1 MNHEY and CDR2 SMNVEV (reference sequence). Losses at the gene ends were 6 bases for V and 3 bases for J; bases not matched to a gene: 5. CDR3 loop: CASSILAGGYYEQYF. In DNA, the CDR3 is TGTGCCAGCAGCATACTAGCGGGAGGGTACTACGAGCAGTACTTC.

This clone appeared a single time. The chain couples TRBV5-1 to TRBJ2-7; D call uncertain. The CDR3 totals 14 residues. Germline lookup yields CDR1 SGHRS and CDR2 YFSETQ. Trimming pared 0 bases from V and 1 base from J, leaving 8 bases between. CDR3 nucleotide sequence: TGCGCCAGCAGCTTGGCGCCCCAGTCCTACGAGCAGTACTTC. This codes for CASSLAPQSYEQYF.

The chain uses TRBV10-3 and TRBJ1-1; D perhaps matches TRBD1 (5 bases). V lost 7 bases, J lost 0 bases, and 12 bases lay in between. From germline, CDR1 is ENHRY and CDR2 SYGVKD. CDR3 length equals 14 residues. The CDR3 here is CAIKPDIVNTEAFF. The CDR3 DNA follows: TGTGCCATCAAACCGGACATTGTGAACACTGAAGCTTTCTTT.

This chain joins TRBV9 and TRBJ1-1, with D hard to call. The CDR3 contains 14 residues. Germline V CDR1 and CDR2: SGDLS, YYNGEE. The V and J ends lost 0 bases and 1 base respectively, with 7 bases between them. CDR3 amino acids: CASSVDNTNTEAFF. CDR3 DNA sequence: TGTGCCAGCAGCGTAGATAACACGAACACTGAAGCTTTCTTT.

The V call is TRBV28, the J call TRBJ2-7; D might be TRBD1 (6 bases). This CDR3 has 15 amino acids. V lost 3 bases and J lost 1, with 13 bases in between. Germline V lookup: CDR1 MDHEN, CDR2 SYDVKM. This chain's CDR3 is CASSFDQGISYEQYF. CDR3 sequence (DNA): TGTGCCAGCAGTTTCGACCAGGGGATATCCTACGAGCAGTACTTC.

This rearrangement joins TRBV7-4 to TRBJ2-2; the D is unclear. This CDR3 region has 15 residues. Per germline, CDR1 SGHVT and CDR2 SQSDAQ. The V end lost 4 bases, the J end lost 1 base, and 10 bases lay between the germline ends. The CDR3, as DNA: TGTGCCAGCAGCTACGCACGACAGAACACCGGGGAGCTGTTTTTT. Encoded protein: CASSYARQNTGELFF. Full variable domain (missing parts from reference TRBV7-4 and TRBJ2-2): GAGVSQSPRYKVAKRGRDVALRCDSISGHVTLYWYRQTLGQGSEVLTYSQSDAQRDKSGRPSGRFSAERPERSVSTLKIQRTEQGDSAVYLCASSYARQNTGELFFGEGSRLTVL.

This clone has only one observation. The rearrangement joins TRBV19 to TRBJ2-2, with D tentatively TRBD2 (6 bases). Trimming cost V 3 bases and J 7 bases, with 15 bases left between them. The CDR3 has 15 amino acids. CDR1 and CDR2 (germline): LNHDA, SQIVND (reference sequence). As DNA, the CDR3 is TGTGCCAGTAGTATCCCGGGAGCCCGGGGCGGGGAGCTGTTTTTT. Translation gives CASSIPGARGGELFF.

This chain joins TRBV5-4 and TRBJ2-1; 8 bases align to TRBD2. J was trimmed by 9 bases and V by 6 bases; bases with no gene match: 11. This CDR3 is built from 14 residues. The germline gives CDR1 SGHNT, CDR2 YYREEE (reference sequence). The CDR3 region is CASKLRGGQGEQFF. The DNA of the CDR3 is TGTGCCAGCAAACTCCGGGGGGGCCAAGGTGAGCAGTTCTTC.

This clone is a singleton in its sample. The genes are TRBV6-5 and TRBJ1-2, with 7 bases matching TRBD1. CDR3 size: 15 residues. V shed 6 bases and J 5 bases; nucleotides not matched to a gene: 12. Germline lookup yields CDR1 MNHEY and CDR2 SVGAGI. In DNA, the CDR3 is TGTGCCAGCAGACGAAGACAGGGTTCGGGGTATGGCTACACCTTC. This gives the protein CASRRRQGSGYGYTF.

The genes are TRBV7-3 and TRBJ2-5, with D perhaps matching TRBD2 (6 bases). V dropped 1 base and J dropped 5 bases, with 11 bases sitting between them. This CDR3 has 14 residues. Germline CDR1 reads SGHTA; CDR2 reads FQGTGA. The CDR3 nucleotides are TGTGCCAGCAGCTTAAGGGGGGTCGATGAGACCCAGTACTTC. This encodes CASSLRGVDETQYF.

The CDR3 DNA is TGTGCCAGTAGCCTCCCAGGGATCGAGACCCAGTACTTC. Translated, it gives CASSLPGIETQYF. This chain uses TRBV19 with TRBJ2-5; D may be TRBD1 (5 bases). The V gene lost 6 bases and the J gene lost 5 bases, with 13 bases spanning the gap. The germline V gene encodes CDR1 LNHDA and CDR2 SQIVND (reference sequence). CDR3 length: 13 amino acids.

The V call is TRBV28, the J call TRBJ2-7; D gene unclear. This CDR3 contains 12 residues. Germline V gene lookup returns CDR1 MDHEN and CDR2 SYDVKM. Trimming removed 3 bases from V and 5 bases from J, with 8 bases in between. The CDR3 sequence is CASSLGLHEQYF. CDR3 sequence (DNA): TGTGCCAGCAGTTTGGGCCTCCACGAGCAGTACTTC.

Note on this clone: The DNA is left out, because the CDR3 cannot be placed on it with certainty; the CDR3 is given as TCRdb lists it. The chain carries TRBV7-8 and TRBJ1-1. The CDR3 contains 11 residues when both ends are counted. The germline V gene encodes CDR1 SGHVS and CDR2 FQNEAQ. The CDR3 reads CASSPTFGAFF.

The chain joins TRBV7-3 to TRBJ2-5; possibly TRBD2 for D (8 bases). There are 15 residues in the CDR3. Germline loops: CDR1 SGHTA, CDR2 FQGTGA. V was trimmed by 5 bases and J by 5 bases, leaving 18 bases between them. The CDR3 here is CASSPGGGAGETQYF. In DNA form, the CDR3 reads TGTGCCAGCAGCCCGGGAGGGGGCGCGGGGGAGACCCAGTACTTC.

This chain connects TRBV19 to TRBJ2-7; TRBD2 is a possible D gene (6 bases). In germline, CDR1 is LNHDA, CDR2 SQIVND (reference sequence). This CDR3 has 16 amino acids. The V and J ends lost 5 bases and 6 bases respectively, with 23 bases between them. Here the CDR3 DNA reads TGTGCCAGTAGTGGAAGCTCGGGAGCCAAGGCCCGCGAGCAGTACTTC. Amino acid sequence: CASSGSSGAKAREQYF.

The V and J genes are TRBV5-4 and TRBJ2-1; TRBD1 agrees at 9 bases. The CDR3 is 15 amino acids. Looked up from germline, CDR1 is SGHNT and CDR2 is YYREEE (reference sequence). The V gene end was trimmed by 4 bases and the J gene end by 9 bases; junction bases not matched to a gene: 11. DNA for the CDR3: TGTGCCAGCAGCCCTGGGACAGGGTTTGGTGGTGAGCAGTTCTTC. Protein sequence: CASSPGTGFGGEQFF.

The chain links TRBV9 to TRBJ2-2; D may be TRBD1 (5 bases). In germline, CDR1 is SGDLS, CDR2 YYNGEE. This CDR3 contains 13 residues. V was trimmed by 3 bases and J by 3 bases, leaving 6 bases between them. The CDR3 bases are TGTGCCAGCAGCGGGACACACACCGGGGAGCTGTTTTTT. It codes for CASSGTHTGELFF. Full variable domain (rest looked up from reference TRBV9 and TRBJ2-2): DSGVTQTPKHLITATGQRVTLRCSPRSGDLSVYWYQQSLDQGLQFLIQYYNGEERAKGNILERFSAQQFPDLHSELNLSSLELGDSALYFCASSGTHTGELFFGEGSRLTVL.

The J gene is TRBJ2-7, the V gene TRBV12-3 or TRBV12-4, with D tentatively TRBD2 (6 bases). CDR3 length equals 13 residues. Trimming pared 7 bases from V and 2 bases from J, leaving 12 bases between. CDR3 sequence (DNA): TGTGCCAGCACGCGGGGCTTCCCCTACGAGCAGTACTTC. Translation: CASTRGFPYEQYF.

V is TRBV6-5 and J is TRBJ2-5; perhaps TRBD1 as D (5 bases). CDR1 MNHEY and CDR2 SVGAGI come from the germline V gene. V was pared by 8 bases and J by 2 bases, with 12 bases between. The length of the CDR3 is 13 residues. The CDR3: CASASGLQETQYF. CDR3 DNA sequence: TGTGCCAGCGCTTCAGGGTTACAAGAGACCCAGTACTTC.

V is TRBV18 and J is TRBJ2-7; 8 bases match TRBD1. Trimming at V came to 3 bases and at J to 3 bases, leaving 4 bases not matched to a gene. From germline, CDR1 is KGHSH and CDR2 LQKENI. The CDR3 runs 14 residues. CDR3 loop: CASSPTGGNYEQYF. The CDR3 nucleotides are TGTGCCAGCTCACCCACAGGGGGGAACTACGAGCAGTACTTC.

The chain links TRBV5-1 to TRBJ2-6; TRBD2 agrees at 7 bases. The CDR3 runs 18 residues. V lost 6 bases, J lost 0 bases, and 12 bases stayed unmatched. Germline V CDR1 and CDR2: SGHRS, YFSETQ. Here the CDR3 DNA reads TGCGCCAGCAACCCCTCTGGGGGGGTTCGCTCTGGGGCCAACGTCCTGACTTTC. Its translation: CASNPSGGVRSGANVLTF.

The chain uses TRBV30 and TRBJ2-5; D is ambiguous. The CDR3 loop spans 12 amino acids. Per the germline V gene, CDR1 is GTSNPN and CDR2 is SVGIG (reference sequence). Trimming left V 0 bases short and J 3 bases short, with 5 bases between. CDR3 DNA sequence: TGTGCCTGGAGTGTACGGGAAGAGACCCAGTACTTC. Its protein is CAWSVREETQYF.

CDR3 DNA: TGTGCCAGCAGCTTAATAGGGGAAACTGAAGCTTTCTTT. This encodes CASSLIGETEAFF. The chain couples TRBV13 to TRBJ1-1; D might be TRBD1 (5 bases). The CDR3 loop spans 13 amino acids. Germline CDR1 reads PRHDT; CDR2 reads FYEKMQ (reference sequence). Trimming cost V 2 bases and J 5 bases, with 9 bases left between them.

The CDR3 reads CASSLSGQGSYEQYF. As DNA, the CDR3 is TGTGCCAGCAGCCTCTCGGGACAGGGCTCCTACGAGCAGTACTTC. The chain is built from TRBV3-1 (or the pseudogene TRBV3-2) and TRBJ2-7, with 9 bases fitting TRBD1. CDR1 and CDR2 (germline): LGHDT, YNNKEL (reference sequence). CDR3 length: 15 residues. V was clipped by 4 bases and J by 0 bases; unmatched bases: 4.

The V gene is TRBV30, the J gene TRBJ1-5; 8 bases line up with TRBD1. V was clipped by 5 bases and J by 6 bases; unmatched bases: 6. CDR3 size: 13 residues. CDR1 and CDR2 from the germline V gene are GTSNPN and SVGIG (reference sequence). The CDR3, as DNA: TGTGCCTGGGAATCAGGGGGCACTCAGCCCCAGCATTTT. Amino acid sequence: CAWESGGTQPQHF.

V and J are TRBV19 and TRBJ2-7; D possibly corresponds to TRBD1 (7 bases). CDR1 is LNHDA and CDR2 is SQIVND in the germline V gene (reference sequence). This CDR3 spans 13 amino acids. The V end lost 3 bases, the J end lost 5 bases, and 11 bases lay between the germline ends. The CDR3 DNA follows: TGTGCCAGTAGTATGGGCAGGGGGGACGAGCAGTACTTC. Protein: CASSMGRGDEQYF. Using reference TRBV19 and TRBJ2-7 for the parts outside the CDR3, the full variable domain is DGGITQSPKYLFRKEGQNVTLSCEQNLNHDAMYWYRQDPGQGLRLIYYSQIVNDFQKGDIAEGYSVSREKKESFPLTVTSAQKNPTAFYLCASSMGRGDEQYFGPGTRLTVT.